These 22 T cell receptor beta chains came from one sample sequenced in a study of blood T cell repertoires in COVID-19. This table comes from immunoSEQ multiplex PCR, and its TCRdb copy is limited to in-frame clones, with some not included. The sample has roughly 250,000 clones; around nine tenths are singletons. The sequenced sample was peripheral blood. The receptors derive from a woman between 40 and 55 years old who had recovered from COVID-19.

The chain employs TRBV27 and TRBJ2-1, with 10 bases fitting TRBD1. With 3 bases clipped from V and 3 bases from J, the junction kept 8 bases outside the gene matches. The CDR3 extends over 17 amino acids. Germline loops: CDR1 MNHEY, CDR2 SMNVEV (reference sequence). CDR3 sequence (DNA): TGTGCCAGCAGTTTGGGGACAGGGGATTTTTTCTACAATGAGCAGTTCTTC. Translation gives CASSLGTGDFFYNEQFF.

This clone turned up a few times. This chain joins TRBV12-3 or TRBV12-4 and TRBJ1-2; D perhaps matches TRBD1 (5 bases). The germline V and J ends were trimmed by 4 bases and 10 bases, with 13 bases remaining between them. CDR3 length: 12 residues. This chain's CDR3 is CASSSPGIYYTF. CDR3 nucleotides: TGTGCCAGCAGTTCTCCAGGGATCTACTACACCTTC.

The gene calls are TRBV19 and TRBJ2-5, with 7 bases matching TRBD2. The CDR3 extends over 16 amino acids. Germline V gives CDR1 LNHDA, CDR2 SQIVND (reference sequence). The V segment lost 3 bases and the J segment 7 bases; nucleotides outside the gene matches: 14. In DNA, the CDR3 is TGTGCCAGTAGTATGGGGTTGGAGAGGACTAGGGGGACCCAGTACTTC. It specifies CASSMGLERTRGTQYF.

The chain uses TRBV7-3 and TRBJ1-2; 12 bases align to TRBD1. This CDR3 is 16 amino acids long. The V and J ends lost 4 bases and 4 bases, in that order; junction bases with no gene match: 7. CDR1 SGHTA and CDR2 FQGTGA come from the germline V gene. CDR3 amino acids: CASSSTPGQGAYGYTF. The CDR3 DNA reads TGTGCCAGCAGCTCAACTCCGGGACAGGGGGCCTATGGCTACACCTTC.

This chain joins TRBV19 and TRBJ1-4; 7 positions match TRBD1. The length of the CDR3 is 15 residues. Trimming cost V 3 bases and J 6 bases; bases outside gene matches: 7. Per germline, CDR1 LNHDA and CDR2 SQIVND (reference sequence). As DNA, the CDR3 is TGTGCCAGTAGTATTCTGACAGGGTCTCATGAAAAACTGTTTTTT. Its translation: CASSILTGSHEKLFF.

The CDR3: CATSRDLSGSTDTQYF. DNA for the CDR3: TGTGCCACCAGCAGAGATCTGAGCGGAAGCACAGATACGCAGTATTTT. The V gene is TRBV15, the J gene TRBJ2-3; maybe TRBD2 (5 bases). This CDR3 has 16 amino acids. V gave up 0 bases and J gave up 0 bases, with 10 bases separating them. Germline CDR1 and CDR2: LNHNV and YYDKDF (reference sequence).

This clone was seen more than once but under ten times. The V and J genes are TRBV2 and TRBJ2-3; 8 nucleotides align to TRBD2. The CDR3 has 16 residues. V shed 6 bases, J shed 2 bases, and the junction held 10 bases outside the gene matches. Germline assignment: CDR1 SNHLY and CDR2 FYNNEI. In DNA, the CDR3 is TGTGCCAGCAGGCAGCGGAGCGGGGGTTCCACAGATACGCAGTATTTT. Its protein is CASRQRSGGSTDTQYF.

This chain joins TRBV5-5 and TRBJ2-7, with 11 bases aligning to TRBD2. The junction had 4 bases not matched to a gene; V was cut back by 5 bases and J by 0 bases. The V gene's germline CDR1 is SGHKS and CDR2 YYEKEE (reference sequence). The CDR3 extends over 15 amino acids. Here the CDR3 DNA reads TGTGCCAGCAGTTTACTAGCGGGGGACTCCTACGAGCAGTACTTC. It encodes CASSLLAGDSYEQYF.

The chain links TRBV6-2 or TRBV6-3 to TRBJ2-1, with D perhaps TRBD2 (5 bases). The CDR3 length is 16 residues. Trimming cost V 2 bases and J 7 bases, with 18 bases left between them. In germline, CDR1 is MNHEY, CDR2 SVGEGT. CDR3 region: CASSYPLATLWNEQFF. CDR3 nucleotides: TGTGCCAGCAGTTACCCCCTAGCTACTCTATGGAATGAGCAGTTCTTC.

V and J are TRBV9 and TRBJ2-6; D gene uncertain. Per germline, CDR1 SGDLS and CDR2 YYNGEE. The V and J ends lost 4 bases and 0 bases respectively, with 5 bases between them. This CDR3 comprises 14 residues. This CDR3 reads CASSPNSGANVLTF. The CDR3 coding sequence is TGTGCCAGCAGCCCTAACTCTGGGGCCAACGTCCTGACTTTC.

The chain is built from TRBV7-9 and TRBJ2-7, with TRBD1 identical over 7 bases. Germline CDR1 reads SEHNR; CDR2 reads FQNEAQ (reference sequence). The V segment lost 5 bases and the J segment 6 bases; nucleotides outside the gene matches: 10. The CDR3 totals 14 residues. CDR3 nucleotides: TGTGCCAGCAGCCAAGAGGGACAGAGCCGCGAGCAGTACTTC. It specifies CASSQEGQSREQYF. Variable domain in full (rest from reference TRBV7-9 and TRBJ2-7): DTGVSQNPRHKITKRGQNVTFRCDPISEHNRLYWYRQTLGQGPEFLTYFQNEAQLEKSRLLSDRFSAERPKGSFSTLEIQRTEQGDSAMYLCASSQEGQSREQYFGPGTRLTVT.

The chain uses TRBV5-6 and TRBJ2-7; no reliable D call. The CDR3 is 13 residues long. Per germline, CDR1 SGHDT and CDR2 YYEEEE. Between the trimmed V and J ends, which lost 2 bases and 7 bases, there was a span of 13 bases. CDR3 in amino acids: CASSFNRIGEQYF. The CDR3 nucleotides read TGTGCCAGCAGCTTTAACCGGATCGGGGAGCAGTACTTC.

V is TRBV19 and J is TRBJ2-1; the match to TRBD2 covers 9 bases. This CDR3 spans 15 amino acids. The V gene's germline CDR1 is LNHDA and CDR2 SQIVND (reference sequence). Trimming at V came to 2 bases and at J to 5 bases, leaving 4 bases not matched to a gene. In DNA, the CDR3 is TGTGCCAGTAGTATACAGGGACTAGCTAACAATGAGCAGTTCTTC. Translating gives CASSIQGLANNEQFF.

This clone has just a few counts. The V gene is TRBV25-1, the J gene TRBJ1-1; D possibly corresponds to TRBD1 (6 bases). Germline lookup yields CDR1 MGHDK and CDR2 SYGVNS. The CDR3 sequence is 12 residues long. With 7 bases removed from V and 4 bases from J, the gap between germline ends came to 10 bases. The CDR3 spells CASTTGITEAFF. DNA of the CDR3: TGTGCCAGCACAACAGGGATCACTGAAGCTTTCTTT.

The chain uses TRBV28 and TRBJ2-3; no firm D call. Trimming took 5 bases from V and 4 from J, leaving 10 bases between them. CDR3 size: 13 residues. The germline CDR1 and CDR2 sequences are MDHEN and SYDVKM. This CDR3 reads CASSTASPDTQYF. Written as DNA, the CDR3 is TGTGCCAGCAGTACTGCCTCGCCAGATACGCAGTATTTT.

The V and J genes are TRBV25-1 and TRBJ1-2; TRBD1 might be the D (6 bases). Germline CDR1 and CDR2: MGHDK and SYGVNS. CDR3 size: 15 residues. V lost 5 bases to trimming and J lost 0 bases, with 13 bases between them. CDR3 sequence reads: CASSRTDRTNYGYTF. The CDR3 DNA reads TGTGCCAGCAGTAGGACAGACCGCACTAACTATGGCTACACCTTC.

The chain is built from TRBV30 and TRBJ2-3; 14 nucleotides match TRBD2. CDR3 length equals 17 residues. With V trimmed by 2 bases and J by 3 bases, 7 bases remained unmatched. The germline gives CDR1 GTSNPN, CDR2 SVGIG (reference sequence). CDR3 sequence reads: CAWSPGTSGSGTDTQYF. The CDR3 DNA is TGTGCCTGGAGTCCCGGGACTAGCGGGAGCGGTACAGATACGCAGTATTTT.

This sequence joins TRBV11-3 and TRBJ2-7, with D unresolved. This CDR3 contains 13 residues. Germline CDR1 and CDR2: SGHNT and YENEEA. The V and J ends lost 0 bases and 4 bases respectively, with 7 bases between them. CDR3: CASSLEPVYEQYF. DNA for the CDR3: TGTGCCAGCAGCTTAGAGCCAGTATACGAGCAGTACTTC. The full variable domain, completed using reference TRBV11-3 and TRBJ2-7, is EAGVVQSPRYKIIEKKQPVAFWCNPISGHNTLYWYLQNLGQGPELLIRYENEEAVDDSQLPKDRFSAERLKGVDSTLKIQPAELGDSAVYLCASSLEPVYEQYFGPGTRLTVT.

The chain recombines TRBV5-6 with TRBJ2-2; tentatively, D is TRBD2 (5 bases). CDR1 and CDR2 (germline): SGHDT, YYEEEE. The CDR3 is 16 amino acids. Trimming cost V 0 bases and J 5 bases, with 14 bases left between them. CDR3 DNA sequence: TGTGCCAGCAGCTTGGAGAGGACTGCTCGAACCGGGGAGCTGTTTTTT. It specifies CASSLERTARTGELFF.

V gene TRBV19 combines with J gene TRBJ1-3, with TRBD1 matching over 9 bases. Germline loops: CDR1 LNHDA, CDR2 SQIVND (reference sequence). This CDR3 contains 16 residues. The trim removed 4 bases at V and 0 bases at J, leaving 4 bases unmatched. CDR3: CASSRTGDFSGNTIYF. Here the CDR3 DNA reads TGTGCCAGTAGTAGGACAGGGGATTTCTCTGGAAACACCATATATTTT.

The V and J genes are TRBV6-1 and TRBJ1-5, with D possibly being TRBD1 (5 bases). Deletions cut 2 bases from V and 1 base from J, with 12 bases between. Germline CDR1 MNHNS, CDR2 SASEGT. This CDR3 has 16 residues. The CDR3 DNA reads TGTGCCAGCAGTGAAAGGGAGGGACCGAGCAATCAGCCCCAGCATTTT. It specifies CASSEREGPSNQPQHF.

This chain connects TRBV19 to TRBJ1-5; 8 positions agree with TRBD1. The CDR3 runs to 13 residues. Trimming cost V 9 bases and J 7 bases; bases outside gene matches: 8. Germline assignment: CDR1 LNHDA and CDR2 SQIVND (reference sequence). The CDR3 sequence is CASRTGSYQPQHF. The CDR3 DNA sequence: TGTGCCAGCAGGACAGGGAGCTACCAGCCCCAGCATTTT.